The entry below describes one T cell receptor (beta chain). Antigen: not known. These data are taken from a study of T cell responses to AZD1222 COVID-19 vaccine. Study summary: Both about-4-week and about-12-week second-dose recipients were combined.

Profiling relied on immunoSEQ multiplex PCR, and the TCRdb table lists in-frame clones only, not all of them. The sample carries 130,000 to 150,000 clones, approximately 94% recorded once. Germline V gene data show CDR1 as SGHTA and CDR2 as FQGNSA. The CDR3 length is 13 residues. Trimming took 5 bases from V and 7 from J; bases not matched to a gene: 6. General study findings and limits: Repertoire samples came only from after the peak T cell response.

Sequenced material: peripheral blood, taken on day 0 of AZD1222 vaccination. This chain links TRBV7-2 with TRBJ1-1, with 8 positions matching TRBD1. This receptor was identified in an adult in good health. CDR3 DNA sequence: TGTGCCAGCAGCCCGCAGGGGGCGAGTGAAGCTTTCTTT. As protein: CASSPQGASEAFF.